The 32 T cell receptor beta chains given below trace back to one sample, sequenced in a study of identical twins. MiXCR was run by TCRdb on the 5' RACE reads, yielding one entry per CDR3 protein. This sample has about 530,000 distinct CDR3 sequences, with about a fifth found just once. The sample was also reused in another study, on yellow fever vaccine responses in identical twins.

Sample: CD4+ T cells sorted from blood. All receptors derive from a woman younger than 35 in good health.

The J gene is TRBJ2-3, the V gene TRBV27; possibly TRBD2 for D (5 bases). The CDR3 contains 14 residues. Germline loops: CDR1 MNHEY, CDR2 SMNVEV (reference sequence). Deletions cut 6 bases from V and 3 bases from J, with 13 bases between. The chain's CDR3 is CASSRDLRTDTQYF. Written as DNA, the CDR3 is TGTGCCAGCAGCCGGGATCTGCGGACAGATACGCAGTATTTT.

This clonotype was observed a few times. The chain joins TRBV7-6 to TRBJ2-7; no definite D call. The CDR3 covers 13 residues. V lost 2 bases and J 6 bases, leaving 11 bases between the germline ends. CDR1 and CDR2 from the germline V gene are SGHVS and FNYEAQ. CDR3 region: CASSLTHLVEQYF. The CDR3 DNA sequence: TGTGCCAGCAGCTTAACTCATCTGGTCGAGCAGTACTTC.

The table lists this clonotype with a few counts. This rearrangement joins TRBV15 to TRBJ2-5; D may be TRBD2 (5 bases). Between the trimmed V and J ends, which lost 1 base and 1 base, there was a span of 10 bases. Germline loops: CDR1 LNHNV, CDR2 YYDKDF (reference sequence). This CDR3 region has 15 residues. The CDR3 DNA follows: TGTGCCACCAGCAGAGCTACCGGGATCCAAGAGACCCAGTACTTC. Translating it yields CATSRATGIQETQYF.

This clonotype appeared a few times. The genes are TRBV3-1 and TRBJ2-1; D may correspond to TRBD1 or TRBD2 (5 bases each). This CDR3 spans 16 amino acids. The V and J ends lost 1 base and 10 bases respectively, with 20 bases between them. The germline V gene encodes CDR1 LGHDT and CDR2 YNNKEL (reference sequence). CDR3 residues: CASSQGGPGLGKEQFF. The CDR3 DNA reads TGTGCCAGCAGCCAAGGGGGACCGGGCCTAGGTAAGGAGCAGTTCTTC.

There are a few counts of this clonotype. The chain couples TRBV7-2 to TRBJ2-7, with D perhaps TRBD1 or TRBD2 (5 bases each). Trimming removed 5 bases at V and 2 bases at J, with 13 bases between. Germline V lookup: CDR1 SGHTA, CDR2 FQGNSA. The CDR3 runs to 14 residues. CDR3 coding DNA: TGTGCCAGCAGCCTGGTTGGGACGACCTACGAGCAGTACTTC. As protein: CASSLVGTTYEQYF.

V gene TRBV5-5 combines with J gene TRBJ1-6; TRBD1 matches 8 bases. The CDR3 is 13 amino acids. Germline CDR1 and CDR2: SGHKS and YYEKEE (reference sequence). V was pared by 5 bases and J by 7 bases, with 2 bases of the junction left unmatched. The CDR3 reads CASRQGDNSPLHF. The CDR3 DNA reads as TGTGCCAGCAGACAGGGGGACAATTCACCCCTCCACTTT.

This clonotype showed up many times. The V and J genes are TRBV5-6 and TRBJ1-5; TRBD1 matches 7 bases. Germline CDR1 SGHDT, CDR2 YYEEEE. This CDR3 comprises 15 residues. V lost 4 bases to trimming and J lost 4 bases; unmatched junction nucleotides: 8. CDR3 residues: CASSRRQGLNQPQHF. The CDR3 DNA reads TGTGCCAGCAGCCGACGACAGGGTCTTAATCAGCCCCAGCATTTT.

The J gene is TRBJ2-1, the V gene TRBV20-1, with a possible D match to TRBD2 (6 bases). Trimming shortened V by 0 bases and J by 8 bases, and 20 bases separated the two germline ends. The CDR3 extends over 16 amino acids. Germline V lookup: CDR1 DFQATT, CDR2 SNEGSKA (reference sequence). The CDR3 coding sequence is TGCAGTGCTAGAGACGCTGGGCCAGCGGAGGGGTATGAGCAGTTCTTC. It codes for CSARDAGPAEGYEQFF.

This clonotype was counted a few times. The rearrangement joins TRBV28 to TRBJ2-2; 9 bases are a match to TRBD2. The germline V gene has CDR1 MDHEN and CDR2 SYDVKM. V dropped 6 bases and J dropped 4; count of bases not matched to a gene: 6. This CDR3 contains 15 residues. The CDR3 reads CASSWGLAVTGELFF. Here the CDR3 DNA reads TGTGCCAGCAGCTGGGGACTAGCCGTCACCGGGGAGCTGTTTTTT.

The V call is TRBV11-3, the J call TRBJ2-5; D gene unclear. CDR1 and CDR2 (germline): SGHNT, YENEEA. The V end lost 5 bases, the J end lost 0 bases, and 19 bases lay between the germline ends. The CDR3 totals 17 residues. In DNA, the CDR3 is TGTGCCAGCAGCCAGAAGTTGTCCACTTTACACCAAGAGACCCAGTACTTC. As protein: CASSQKLSTLHQETQYF.

The chain has TRBV11-3 and TRBJ1-3; a possible D gene is TRBD1 (6 bases). The V end was cut by 5 bases, the J end by 2 bases, with 10 bases between. In germline, CDR1 is SGHNT, CDR2 YENEEA. The CDR3 runs 14 residues. CDR3: CASSLGQPGNTIYF. CDR3 in DNA: TGTGCCAGCAGCCTCGGACAGCCTGGAAACACCATATATTTT.

The V call is TRBV3-1, the J call TRBJ2-5; tentative D call: TRBD2 (6 bases). Trimming left V 4 bases short and J 5 bases short, with 14 bases between. CDR1 is LGHDT, CDR2 YNNKEL, per germline (reference sequence). This CDR3 spans 14 amino acids. CDR3: CASSLGVGGETQYF. The CDR3 DNA follows: TGTGCCAGCAGCCTCGGGGTAGGAGGGGAGACCCAGTACTTC.

The gene calls are TRBV7-2 and TRBJ1-1; D possibly corresponds to TRBD1 (6 bases). The CDR3 has 13 amino acids. Trimming shortened V by 4 bases and J by 7 bases, and 13 bases separated the two germline ends. Germline CDR1 and CDR2: SGHTA and FQGNSA. The CDR3 is CASSSLQGYEAFF. As DNA, the CDR3 is TGTGCCAGCAGCTCACTCCAGGGGTATGAAGCTTTCTTT.

The rearrangement links TRBV20-1 to TRBJ2-2; 9 nucleotides align to TRBD2. The CDR3 is 16 residues long. Germline CDR1 is DFQATT and CDR2 is SNEGSKA (reference sequence). V lost 1 base and J lost 5; bases outside the gene matches: 8. In DNA, the CDR3 is TGCAGTGCTAGAGGGTCGGGGCTAGCGGGGACCGGGGAGCTGTTTTTT. Translated: CSARGSGLAGTGELFF.

The chain carries TRBV5-1 and TRBJ2-7; 11 nucleotides align to TRBD2. The length of the CDR3 is 15 residues. J lost 2 bases, V lost 4 bases, and 5 bases had no gene match. Germline CDR1 reads SGHRS; CDR2 reads YFSETQ. The DNA for the CDR3 is TGCGCCAGCAGCCCGGGACTAGCGGAGCCCTACGAGCAGTACTTC. It yields the protein CASSPGLAEPYEQYF.

V usage is TRBV28 and J usage is TRBJ2-7, with 7 positions matching TRBD2. The V segment lost 3 bases and the J segment 2 bases; nucleotides outside the gene matches: 7. CDR3 size: 15 residues. CDR1 MDHEN and CDR2 SYDVKM come from the germline V gene. The CDR3 DNA reads as TGTGCCAGCAGTTTCAAGTCTAGCGGTCCCTACGAGCAGTACTTC. It is translated as CASSFKSSGPYEQYF.

The chain couples TRBV27 to TRBJ2-1; no clear D. V gave up 7 bases and J gave up 6 bases, with 7 bases separating them. This CDR3 has 11 residues. The V gene's germline CDR1 is MNHEY and CDR2 SMNVEV (reference sequence). In DNA form, the CDR3 reads TGTGCCAGCACCTTGCGCAATGAGCAGTTCTTC. Translating gives CASTLRNEQFF.

The CDR3 bases are TGCAGTGCTAGAGATCGGGAAATCCCCTTCTCTGGGGCCAACGTCCTGACTTTC. It specifies CSARDREIPFSGANVLTF. The V call is TRBV20-1, the J call TRBJ2-6; D might be TRBD2 (5 bases). The germline gives CDR1 DFQATT, CDR2 SNEGSKA (reference sequence). The CDR3 loop spans 18 amino acids. V gave up 0 bases and J gave up 0 bases, with 15 bases separating them.

The rearrangement uses TRBV5-5 and TRBJ2-1; D remains unclear. There are 16 residues in the CDR3. The germline gives CDR1 SGHKS, CDR2 YYEKEE (reference sequence). Trimming removed 5 bases at V and 0 bases at J, with 15 bases between. The CDR3 region has the DNA TGTGCCAGCAGTGATTGGGGTCCGAGCTCCTACAATGAGCAGTTCTTC. Its translation is CASSDWGPSSYNEQFF.

This clonotype was detected a few times. The rearrangement uses TRBV20-1 and TRBJ1-2; D is undetermined. This CDR3 region has 12 residues. The germline V and J ends were trimmed by 5 bases and 8 bases, with 15 bases remaining between them. Germline V gene sequence: CDR1 DFQATT, CDR2 SNEGSKA (reference sequence). The CDR3 DNA sequence: TGCAGTGCTCCGATAGGGCATCAGGGCTACACCTTC. Amino acid sequence: CSAPIGHQGYTF.

This clonotype has a single count. The chain employs TRBV20-1 and TRBJ2-2; TRBD1 might be the D (6 bases). V lost 3 bases and J lost 1, with 9 bases in between. CDR3 length: 14 amino acids. In germline, CDR1 is DFQATT, CDR2 SNEGSKA (reference sequence). CDR3 coding DNA: TGCAGTGCTAGGGGACATCTGAACACCGGGGAGCTGTTTTTT. It yields the protein CSARGHLNTGELFF.

The chain recombines TRBV20-1 with TRBJ2-1; 11 bases are shared with TRBD2. CDR1 DFQATT and CDR2 SNEGSKA come from the germline V gene (reference sequence). Trimming cost V 1 base and J 4 bases; bases outside gene matches: 6. The CDR3 is 16 residues long. CDR3 DNA: TGCAGTGCTAGAGTCGTGGTAGCGGGAGGGTACAATGAGCAGTTCTTC. Amino acid sequence: CSARVVVAGGYNEQFF.

This clonotype has just a few counts. The CDR3 loop is CSARVVGGTGELFF. The CDR3 nucleotides read TGCAGTGCTAGAGTGGTGGGCGGGACCGGGGAGCTGTTTTTT. The chain has TRBV20-1 and TRBJ2-2; a weak D match, TRBD2 (5 bases). Germline values: CDR1 DFQATT, CDR2 SNEGSKA (reference sequence). The CDR3 consists of 14 residues. V lost 1 base and J lost 5, with 11 bases in between.

This clonotype has just a few counts. The chain has TRBV20-1 and TRBJ1-5, with D possibly being TRBD1 (5 bases). The V end was cut by 2 bases, the J end by 0 bases, with 14 bases between. The CDR3 has 16 amino acids. Germline V CDR1 and CDR2: DFQATT, SNEGSKA (reference sequence). CDR3 loop: CSARLTAGNSNQPQHF. CDR3 in DNA: TGCAGTGCTAGATTAACGGCAGGGAATAGCAATCAGCCCCAGCATTTT.

The V gene is TRBV10-3, the J gene TRBJ2-5; TRBD1 matches 9 bases. The CDR3 loop spans 13 amino acids. Germline V gives CDR1 ENHRY, CDR2 SYGVKD. V dropped 7 bases and J dropped 5; count of bases not matched to a gene: 5. The CDR3 nucleotides read TGTGCCATCATCAGGGACAGGGCTGAGACCCAGTACTTC. Its translation is CAIIRDRAETQYF.

The genes are TRBV2 and TRBJ1-4; no clear D. The CDR3 has 13 residues. Germline CDR1 is SNHLY and CDR2 is FYNNEI. Trimming removed 1 base at V and 8 bases at J, with 8 bases between. The CDR3 region has the DNA TGTGCCAGCAGTGAAGAGTTAAGAGAAAAACTGTTTTTT. Encoded protein: CASSEELREKLFF.

In its sample, this clonotype was seen a few times. The rearrangement links TRBV3-1 to TRBJ1-2; 7 nucleotides line up with TRBD1. Per the germline V gene, CDR1 is LGHDT and CDR2 is YNNKEL (reference sequence). CDR3 length: 16 amino acids. V was pared by 5 bases and J by 4 bases, with 13 bases of the junction left unmatched. Written as DNA, the CDR3 is TGTGCCAGCAGCGAAAACTTCCCCGGGACAGCCTATGGCTACACCTTC. This gives the protein CASSENFPGTAYGYTF.

The gene calls are TRBV5-5 and TRBJ2-1, with D maybe TRBD1 (6 bases). The CDR3 totals 15 residues. CDR1 SGHKS and CDR2 YYEKEE come from the germline V gene (reference sequence). V lost 0 bases, J lost 3 bases, and 10 bases lay in between. Here the CDR3 DNA reads TGTGCCAGCAGCTTGGGTCCAGGGGACTACAATGAGCAGTTCTTC. Translation gives CASSLGPGDYNEQFF.

The chain couples TRBV27 to TRBJ2-7; 11 bases are shared with TRBD2. The CDR3 contains 14 residues. After removal of 8 bases from V and 5 bases from J, the junction contained 8 bases not matched to a gene. Germline V CDR1 and CDR2: MNHEY, SMNVEV (reference sequence). CDR3 nucleotide sequence: TGTGCCAGCGCACGACTAGCGGGAATCAACGAGCAGTACTTC. As protein: CASARLAGINEQYF.

This clonotype was counted a few times. The chain carries TRBV5-1 and TRBJ2-1; 7 nucleotides line up with TRBD2. The V gene end was trimmed by 4 bases and the J gene end by 4 bases; junction bases not matched to a gene: 11. Germline V gives CDR1 SGHRS, CDR2 YFSETQ. This CDR3 has 16 amino acids. DNA of the CDR3: TGCGCCAGCAGCCCTGGCCGGCCTAGCGGATACAATGAGCAGTTCTTC. This codes for CASSPGRPSGYNEQFF.

The chain uses TRBV15 and TRBJ2-1, with 10 positions matching TRBD1. CDR3 length: 16 amino acids. Germline values: CDR1 LNHNV, CDR2 YYDKDF (reference sequence). Losses at the gene ends were 1 base for V and 5 bases for J; bases not matched to a gene: 5. The CDR3 here is CATSRAVGTGDNEQFF. The DNA for the CDR3 is TGTGCCACCAGCAGAGCCGTAGGGACAGGGGACAATGAGCAGTTCTTC.

The sample holds a few counts of this clonotype. This chain joins TRBV12-3 or TRBV12-4 and TRBJ2-2; TRBD1 matches 7 bases. The CDR3 length is 15 residues. The trim removed 5 bases at V and 9 bases at J, leaving 12 bases unmatched. This CDR3 is CASSPRQGGDRELFF. CDR3 in DNA: TGTGCCAGCAGTCCCAGACAGGGTGGGGACCGGGAGCTGTTTTTT.